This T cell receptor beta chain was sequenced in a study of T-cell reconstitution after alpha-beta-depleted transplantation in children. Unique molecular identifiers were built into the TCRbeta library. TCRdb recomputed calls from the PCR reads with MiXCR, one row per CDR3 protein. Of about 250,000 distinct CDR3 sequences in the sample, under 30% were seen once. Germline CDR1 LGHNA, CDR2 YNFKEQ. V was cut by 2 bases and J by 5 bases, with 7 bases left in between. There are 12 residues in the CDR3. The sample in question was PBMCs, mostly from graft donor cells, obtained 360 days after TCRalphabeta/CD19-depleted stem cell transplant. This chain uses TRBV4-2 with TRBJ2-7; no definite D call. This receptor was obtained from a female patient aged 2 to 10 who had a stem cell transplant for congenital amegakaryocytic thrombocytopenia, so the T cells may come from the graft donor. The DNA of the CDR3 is TGTGCCAGCAGCCAAAGAGAGGACGAGCAGTACTTC. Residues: CASSQREDEQYF.